Listed here are 28 T cell receptor beta chains from one sample, sequenced in a study of cytomegalovirus exposure and HLA in healthy donors. PCR was performed using 60 Vbeta and 13 Jbeta primers. Using immunoSEQ multiplex PCR, the repertoire was profiled, and TCRdb retains in-frame clones only, with some absent. The sample's table shows more than 200,000 clones. Specimen: PBMCs. These receptors all come from a woman aged 25 to 39 in good health and CMV-seropositive.

CDR3 in amino acids: CASSFIGQNQPQHF. The CDR3 DNA follows: TGTGCCAGCAGCTTTATAGGACAGAACCAGCCCCAGCATTTT. The J gene is TRBJ1-5, the V gene TRBV5-6; D possibly corresponds to TRBD1 (6 bases). Germline V gives CDR1 SGHDT, CDR2 YYEEEE. V lost 2 bases, J lost 7 bases, and 13 bases lay in between. CDR3 length equals 14 residues.

The chain has TRBV19 and TRBJ2-3; TRBD2 matches at 9 bases. The CDR3 is made up of 15 amino acids. V shed 6 bases, J shed 4 bases, and the junction held 8 bases outside the gene matches. CDR1 is LNHDA, CDR2 SQIVND, per germline (reference sequence). This CDR3 reads CASRTSGKGADTQYF. CDR3 DNA: TGTGCCAGTAGGACTAGCGGAAAGGGGGCAGATACGCAGTATTTT.

The chain combines TRBV6-6 with TRBJ2-2, with TRBD2 matching over 15 bases. This CDR3 is 15 amino acids long. V gave up 11 bases and J gave up 7 bases; unmatched junction bases: 8. The germline gives CDR1 MNHNY, CDR2 SVGAGI (reference sequence). CDR3 sequence: CAGAGLAGGVGELFF. The CDR3 bases are TGTGCCGGTGCAGGACTAGCGGGAGGGGTCGGGGAGCTGTTTTTT.

The chain recombines TRBV7-2 with TRBJ2-7, with D tentatively TRBD1 (6 bases). This CDR3 has 12 residues. CDR1 is SGHTA, CDR2 FQGNSA, per germline. Between the trimmed V and J ends, which lost 5 bases and 11 bases, there was a span of 16 bases. The DNA for the CDR3 is TGTGCCAGCAGCCCAAGACAGGCTGGGGAGTACTTC. Protein sequence: CASSPRQAGEYF.

The chain couples TRBV11-3 to TRBJ2-3, with D possibly matching TRBD2 (6 bases). Trimming left V 5 bases short and J 2 bases short, with 17 bases between. The CDR3 spans 16 residues. Germline values: CDR1 SGHNT, CDR2 YENEEA. The CDR3 coding sequence is TGTGCCAGCAGCCCCGGAACTAGCTGGTACACAGATACGCAGTATTTT. Translating it yields CASSPGTSWYTDTQYF.

CDR3 bases: TGTGCCAGCAGTGCTATAATCGGGAGCTATGGCTACACCTTC. This translates into CASSAIIGSYGYTF. V is TRBV6-4 and J is TRBJ1-2; D is uncertain. Germline lookup yields CDR1 MRHNA and CDR2 SNTAGT. Deletions cut 4 bases from V and 4 bases from J, with 13 bases between. The CDR3 loop spans 14 amino acids.

This chain links TRBV13 with TRBJ2-7; 10 bases match TRBD2. The CDR3 length is 15 residues. Germline V CDR1 and CDR2: PRHDT, FYEKMQ (reference sequence). The ends lost 1 base at V and 12 bases at J; junction bases unmatched: 12. The CDR3 DNA is TGTGCCAGCAGCTTAGATCGGGTAGCGGGGGGCCCCGCGTACTTC. Its protein is CASSLDRVAGGPAYF.

The genes are TRBV4-1 and TRBJ2-7; D possibly corresponds to TRBD1 (5 bases). The CDR3 is 16 residues long. CDR1 and CDR2 from the germline V gene are MGHRA and YSYEKL. Deletions cut 0 bases from V and 5 bases from J, with 17 bases between. CDR3 coding DNA: TGCGCCAGCAGCCAAGAGGACACACCCGGTTTGGACGAGCAGTACTTC. Its translation: CASSQEDTPGLDEQYF.

V usage is TRBV6-5 and J usage is TRBJ2-7; TRBD1 might be the D (6 bases). Trimming shortened V by 4 bases and J by 1 base, and 11 bases separated the two germline ends. The CDR3 runs to 14 residues. The germline CDR1 and CDR2 sequences are MNHEY and SVGAGI. The CDR3 DNA sequence: TGTGCCAGCAGTTGGACACAGGGTTCCTACGAGCAGTACTTC. It yields the protein CASSWTQGSYEQYF.

This chain links TRBV9 with TRBJ2-7; 11 bases fit TRBD1. CDR3 length: 19 amino acids. Germline CDR1 is SGDLS and CDR2 is YYNGEE. J was trimmed by 5 bases and V by 2 bases; bases with no gene match: 18. The CDR3 loop is CASSVTEGQGAVSRNEQYF. CDR3 sequence (DNA): TGTGCCAGCAGCGTGACCGAAGGACAGGGGGCGGTTTCGAGAAACGAGCAGTACTTC.

J is TRBJ2-3 and V is TRBV5-1; possible D gene TRBD1, 5 bases. Deletions cut 0 bases from V and 0 bases from J, with 11 bases between. This CDR3 has 16 residues. The germline V gene encodes CDR1 SGHRS and CDR2 YFSETQ. Written as DNA, the CDR3 is TGCGCCAGCAGCTTGGCGACAGATTTCAGCACAGATACGCAGTATTTT. It encodes CASSLATDFSTDTQYF.

The chain uses TRBV14 and TRBJ1-4; D is possibly TRBD1 (5 bases). The ends were cut back, 0 bases at V and 7 bases at J, with 12 bases in the middle. This CDR3 has 15 residues. Germline values: CDR1 SGHDN, CDR2 FVKESK. CDR3 bases: TGTGCCAGCAGCCAAGACCAGGGCTACCTTGAAAAACTGTTTTTT. Translated: CASSQDQGYLEKLFF. The full variable domain, rest sourced from reference TRBV14 and TRBJ1-4, is EAGVTQFPSHSVIEKGQTVTLRCDPISGHDNLYWYRRVMGKEIKFLLHFVKESKQDESGMPNNRFLAERTGGTYSTLKVQPAELEDSGVYFCASSQDQGYLEKLFFGSGTQLSVL.

The V and J genes are TRBV27 and TRBJ2-7; 9 positions match TRBD2. Germline V gene lookup returns CDR1 MNHEY and CDR2 SMNVEV (reference sequence). V shed 5 bases, J shed 2 bases, and the junction held 10 bases outside the gene matches. The CDR3 totals 16 residues. CDR3 nucleotides: TGTGCCAGCAGTCCTGCGGTGCTAGCGGGAACCTACGAGCAGTACTTC. This translates into CASSPAVLAGTYEQYF.

This chain connects TRBV11-2 to TRBJ2-7, with 7 bases identical to TRBD2. The V gene's germline CDR1 is SGHAT and CDR2 FQNNGV. The CDR3 extends over 14 amino acids. Germline trimming cut 5 bases from V and 5 bases from J; bases unmatched to any gene: 9. CDR3 DNA sequence: TGTGCCAGCAGCCCCACTCGCGGGAGCCACGAGCAGTACTTC. It encodes CASSPTRGSHEQYF.

The rearrangement uses TRBV11-2 and TRBJ2-7, with a tentative D call TRBD2 (7 bases). This CDR3 region has 16 residues. Trimming left V 5 bases short and J 0 bases short, with 17 bases between. In germline, CDR1 is SGHAT, CDR2 FQNNGV. DNA for the CDR3: TGTGCCAGCAGCGGAGGGGGGGGGAGAAGCTCCTACGAGCAGTACTTC. Translating gives CASSGGGGRSSYEQYF.

This chain links TRBV5-1 with TRBJ1-2, with 8 bases that match TRBD1. The CDR3 contains 15 residues. Trimming at V came to 2 bases and at J to 5 bases, leaving 8 bases not matched to a gene. Germline loops: CDR1 SGHRS, CDR2 YFSETQ. The CDR3 reads CASSFIPGQDYGYTF. The CDR3 nucleotides are TGCGCCAGCAGCTTTATTCCGGGACAGGATTATGGCTACACCTTC. The entire variable domain, with the rest obtained from reference TRBV5-1 and TRBJ1-2, is as follows: KAGVTQTPRYLIKTRGQQVTLSCSPISGHRSVSWYQQTPGQGLQFLFEYFSETQRNKGNFPGRFSGRQFSNSRSEMNVSTLELGDSALYLCASSFIPGQDYGYTFGSGTRLTVV.

The chain carries TRBV7-9 and TRBJ1-2; D is perhaps TRBD1 (5 bases). Germline-derived CDR1 and CDR2 are SEHNR and FQNEAQ (reference sequence). The CDR3 covers 13 residues. V was pared by 1 base and J by 5 bases, with 8 bases between. CDR3 in amino acids: CASSLVGGYGYTF. Here the CDR3 DNA reads TGTGCCAGCAGCTTAGTGGGGGGATATGGCTACACCTTC.

The V gene is TRBV5-4, the J gene TRBJ1-2; TRBD1 agrees at 8 bases. The CDR3 is 15 amino acids. Germline lookup yields CDR1 SGHNT and CDR2 YYREEE (reference sequence). After removal of 2 bases from V and 7 bases from J, the junction contained 10 bases not matched to a gene. CDR3: CASSFTGGAHGGYTF. CDR3 nucleotides: TGTGCCAGCAGCTTCACAGGGGGAGCCCACGGTGGCTACACCTTC.

This chain uses TRBV7-8 with TRBJ2-1; TRBD1 aligns across 9 bases. J was trimmed by 14 bases and V by 4 bases; bases with no gene match: 6. Germline V gives CDR1 SGHVS, CDR2 FQNEAQ. The CDR3 loop spans 12 amino acids. Here the CDR3 reads CASSSRDREKFF. DNA of the CDR3: TGTGCCAGCAGCTCTCGGGACAGGGAAAAGTTCTTC. The full variable domain, in which reference TRBV7-8 and TRBJ2-1 provide the parts outside the CDR3, is GAGVSQSPRYKVAKRGQDVALRCDPISGHVSLFWYQQALGQGPEFLTYFQNEAQLDKSGLPSDRFFAERPEGSVSTLKIQRTQQEDSAVYLCASSSRDREKFFGPGTRLTVL.

The chain couples TRBV7-2 to TRBJ1-5; D possibly corresponds to TRBD1 (5 bases). Per the germline V gene, CDR1 is SGHTA and CDR2 is FQGNSA. The CDR3 covers 13 residues. V was pared by 5 bases and J by 6 bases, with 11 bases between. CDR3 in amino acids: CASSPQRGQPQHF. As DNA, the CDR3 is TGTGCCAGCAGCCCCCAAAGGGGTCAGCCCCAGCATTTT.

The rearrangement uses TRBV2 and TRBJ2-2; D not certain. V lost 10 bases and J 2 bases, leaving 5 bases between the germline ends. Germline V CDR1 and CDR2: SNHLY, FYNNEI. The CDR3 consists of 11 residues. CDR3 coding DNA: TGTGCCACCCAAAACACCGGGGAGCTGTTTTTT. This translates into CATQNTGELFF.

This sequence joins TRBV7-8 and TRBJ1-1; the D gene is possibly TRBD1 (5 bases). The V end was cut by 1 base, the J end by 5 bases, with 8 bases between. Germline V gene data show CDR1 as SGHVS and CDR2 as FQNEAQ. The CDR3 is 13 amino acids. The CDR3 region is CASSLGQGTEAFF. The DNA of the CDR3 is TGTGCCAGCAGCTTAGGCCAGGGAACTGAAGCTTTCTTT.

CDR3 sequence (DNA): TGTGCCACCAGCAGAGGTAGCGGGGCCCCTAGGGCCCAGTACTTC. As protein: CATSRGSGAPRAQYF. The chain carries TRBV15 and TRBJ2-5; TRBD2 matches at 8 bases. From germline, CDR1 is LNHNV and CDR2 YYDKDF (reference sequence). V lost 1 base, J lost 9 bases, and 10 bases stayed unmatched. The CDR3 runs to 15 residues. The whole variable domain, filled in from reference TRBV15 and TRBJ2-5, reads DAMVIQNPRYQVTQFGKPVTLSCSQTLNHNVMYWYQQKSSQAPKLLFHYYDKDFNNEADTPDNFQSRRPNTSFCFLDIRSPGLGDTAMYLCATSRGSGAPRAQYFGPGTRLLVL.

The chain links TRBV2 to TRBJ1-4; no reliable D call. The CDR3 consists of 15 residues. With 4 bases removed from V and 8 bases from J, the gap between germline ends came to 17 bases. Germline V CDR1 and CDR2: SNHLY, FYNNEI. CDR3 DNA sequence: TGTGCCAGCAGTGTTGAAACGAGGTCGGGGGAAAAACTGTTTTTT. Protein: CASSVETRSGEKLFF.

The V and J genes are TRBV11-2 and TRBJ2-7; 7 bases are shared with TRBD1. V lost 6 bases, J lost 1 base, and 6 bases stayed unmatched. Germline CDR1 reads SGHAT; CDR2 reads FQNNGV. The length of the CDR3 is 14 residues. This CDR3 reads CASRIGGRSYEQYF. The DNA of the CDR3 is TGTGCCAGCAGGATAGGGGGCAGATCCTACGAGCAGTACTTC.

The chain combines TRBV5-1 with TRBJ1-1; perhaps TRBD1 as D (5 bases). Per the germline V gene, CDR1 is SGHRS and CDR2 is YFSETQ. The CDR3 runs 15 residues. Trimming took 0 bases from V and 3 from J, leaving 12 bases between them. The CDR3, as DNA: TGCGCCAGCAGCTTGGTGGACCAGGGCCACACTGAAGCTTTCTTT. This translates into CASSLVDQGHTEAFF.

This rearrangement joins TRBV28 to TRBJ2-3; tentative D call: TRBD2 (5 bases). CDR3 length: 16 residues. V dropped 6 bases and J dropped 1 base, with 17 bases sitting between them. Germline CDR1 and CDR2: MDHEN and SYDVKM. The CDR3 region is CASSVILATRTDTQYF. CDR3 DNA sequence: TGTGCCAGCAGCGTCATATTAGCGACGCGCACAGATACGCAGTATTTT. Variable domain in full (rest from reference TRBV28 and TRBJ2-3): DVKVTQSSRYLVKRTGEKVFLECVQDMDHENMFWYRQDPGLGLRLIYFSYDVKMKEKGDIPEGYSVSREKKERFSLILESASTNQTSMYLCASSVILATRTDTQYFGPGTRLTVL.

The V call is TRBV6-6, the J call TRBJ1-4; 7 positions match TRBD1. V was pared by 2 bases and J by 7 bases, with 7 bases of the junction left unmatched. CDR3 length: 15 residues. Germline V gene lookup returns CDR1 MNHNY and CDR2 SVGAGI (reference sequence). The CDR3 sequence is CASSYRGQRGEKLFF. Written as DNA, the CDR3 is TGTGCCAGCAGTTACAGGGGGCAGAGAGGTGAAAAACTGTTTTTT.